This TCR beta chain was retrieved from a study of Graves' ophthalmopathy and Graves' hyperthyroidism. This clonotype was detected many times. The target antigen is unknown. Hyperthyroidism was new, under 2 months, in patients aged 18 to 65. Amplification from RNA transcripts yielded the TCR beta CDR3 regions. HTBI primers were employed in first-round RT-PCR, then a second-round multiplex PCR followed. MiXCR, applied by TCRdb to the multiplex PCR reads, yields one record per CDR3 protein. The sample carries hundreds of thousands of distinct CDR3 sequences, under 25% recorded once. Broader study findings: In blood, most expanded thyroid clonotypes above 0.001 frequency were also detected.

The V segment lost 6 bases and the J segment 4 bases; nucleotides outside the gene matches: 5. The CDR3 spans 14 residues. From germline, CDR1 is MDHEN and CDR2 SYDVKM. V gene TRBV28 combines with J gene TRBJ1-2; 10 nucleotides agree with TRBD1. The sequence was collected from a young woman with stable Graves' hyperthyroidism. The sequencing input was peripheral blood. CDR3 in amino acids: CASSDRGLGYGYTF. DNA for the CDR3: TGTGCCAGCAGCGACAGGGGGCTTGGCTATGGCTACACCTTC.